These 18 T cell receptor beta chains were sequenced from one sample in a study of T cells in Graves' hyperthyroidism and ophthalmopathy. TCR beta CDR3 region amplification was performed from RNA transcripts. With the HTBI primer set, the TCR CDR3 went through a first round of RT-PCR. MiXCR was run by TCRdb on the multiplex PCR reads, yielding one entry per CDR3 protein. The top ten hold around a third of the sample, which has approximately 600,000 distinct CDR3 sequences, under 25% seen once. Sequenced: blood. The receptors stem from a man younger than 45 with Graves' ophthalmopathy.

In its sample, this clonotype was seen a few times. The rearrangement joins TRBV6-1 to TRBJ1-5; 8 nucleotides match TRBD1. Germline assignment: CDR1 MNHNS and CDR2 SASEGT. There are 17 residues in the CDR3. Trimming took 4 bases from V and 2 from J; bases not matched to a gene: 10. CDR3: CASSGGTGRVGNQPQHF. For the CDR3, the DNA is TGTGCCAGCAGTGGGGGGACAGGCCGAGTGGGCAATCAGCCCCAGCATTTT.

The sample holds many counts of this clonotype. The chain is built from TRBV29-1 and TRBJ2-7, with 10 bases lining up with TRBD1. The CDR3 is made up of 14 amino acids. V was pared by 4 bases and J by 6 bases, with 9 bases of the junction left unmatched. Germline V gives CDR1 SQVTM, CDR2 ANQGSEA. DNA of the CDR3: TGCAGCGTTGTCCGACAGGGGGCTCTGAGCGAGCAGTACTTC. It encodes CSVVRQGALSEQYF.

This clonotype was detected only a few times. The rearrangement uses TRBV20-1 and TRBJ2-1; 7 bases align to TRBD2. V shed 0 bases, J shed 14 bases, and the junction held 19 bases outside the gene matches. This CDR3 comprises 16 residues. In germline, CDR1 is DFQATT, CDR2 SNEGSKA (reference sequence). The CDR3 nucleotides are TGCAGTGCTAGAGAGACCACGAGGGGCCGGGACTACCGAAAGTTCTTC. Its protein is CSARETTRGRDYRKFF.

This clonotype has just a few counts. This chain connects TRBV18 to TRBJ2-1; D may match TRBD1 or TRBD2 (5 bases each). The CDR3 runs to 17 residues. Germline assignment: CDR1 KGHSH and CDR2 LQKENI. V was clipped by 0 bases and J by 1 base, with 13 bases between them. This CDR3 is CASSPPDAGRSYNEQFF. In nucleotides, the CDR3 is TGTGCCAGCTCACCACCGGACGCAGGGAGATCCTACAATGAGCAGTTCTTC.

The table lists this clonotype with a few counts. V gene TRBV30 combines with J gene TRBJ1-5; 7 bases map to TRBD1. Germline V gives CDR1 GTSNPN, CDR2 SVGIG (reference sequence). V lost 2 bases to trimming and J lost 2 bases; unmatched junction nucleotides: 12. This CDR3 has 17 amino acids. In nucleotides, the CDR3 is TGTGCCTGGAGTCGGAACAGGGGCCCGAGGGGCAATCAGCCCCAGCATTTT. As protein: CAWSRNRGPRGNQPQHF. Full variable domain (remainder filled in from reference TRBV30 and TRBJ1-5): SQTIHQWPATLVQPVGSPLSLECTVEGTSNPNLYWYRQAAGRGLQLLFYSVGIGQISSEVPQNLSASRPQDRQFILSSKKLLLSDSGFYLCAWSRNRGPRGNQPQHFGDGTRLSIL.

This clonotype has just a few counts. The CDR3 loop is CASSIGSHNEQFF. The CDR3 DNA reads as TGTGCCAGTAGTATCGGGTCACACAATGAGCAGTTCTTC. The chain combines TRBV7-9 with TRBJ2-1; D gene ambiguous. Trimming stripped 9 bases from V and 5 bases from J, with 14 bases between. Germline loops: CDR1 SEHNR, CDR2 FQNEAQ (reference sequence). The CDR3 length is 13 residues.

This clonotype was seen repeatedly, ten times or more. The CDR3 bases are TGTGCCTGGACAGCCTCAAGGAACACCGGGGAGCTGTTTTTT. Protein product: CAWTASRNTGELFF. The chain carries TRBV30 and TRBJ2-2; D gene ambiguous. The ends were cut back, 4 bases at V and 1 base at J, with 10 bases in the middle. Germline lookup yields CDR1 GTSNPN and CDR2 SVGIG (reference sequence). The CDR3 has 14 amino acids.

This clonotype came up a few times. The genes are TRBV7-2 and TRBJ2-1; 11 bases are a match to TRBD2. Germline values: CDR1 SGHTA, CDR2 FQGNSA. The CDR3 extends over 14 amino acids. The V gene end was trimmed by 5 bases and the J gene end by 9 bases; junction bases not matched to a gene: 6. The CDR3 sequence is CASSPRLAGIEQFF. CDR3 DNA sequence: TGTGCCAGCAGCCCCCGACTAGCGGGAATTGAGCAGTTCTTC.

This rearrangement joins TRBV14 to TRBJ2-1, with D perhaps TRBD1 (6 bases). V dropped 6 bases and J dropped 10 bases, with 13 bases sitting between them. The CDR3 totals 12 residues. Germline V lookup: CDR1 SGHDN, CDR2 FVKESK. The CDR3 nucleotides are TGTGCCAGCAGTAACAGGGTTGGGGAGCAGTTCTTC. It translates to CASSNRVGEQFF.

The chain uses TRBV10-3 and TRBJ2-2; the D gene could be TRBD1 or TRBD2 (5 bases each). The CDR3 consists of 16 residues. Trimming took off 3 bases at V and 2 bases at J, with 13 bases between the two ends. Germline CDR1 and CDR2: ENHRY and SYGVKD. CDR3 DNA: TGTGCCATCAGTGACCCGGGACGGATAAACACCGGGGAGCTGTTTTTT. Amino acid sequence: CAISDPGRINTGELFF.

This clonotype came up a few times. The chain combines TRBV20-1 with TRBJ2-4; TRBD1 matches at 7 bases. J lost 8 bases, V lost 4 bases, and 8 bases had no gene match. The CDR3 covers 13 residues. Germline lookup yields CDR1 DFQATT and CDR2 SNEGSKA (reference sequence). Here the CDR3 reads CSAKQGVGYIQYF. CDR3 nucleotide sequence: TGCAGTGCTAAGCAGGGGGTGGGATACATTCAGTACTTC.

This rearrangement joins TRBV16 to TRBJ2-7, with D maybe TRBD2 (5 bases). Looked up from germline, CDR1 is KGHSY and CDR2 is FQNENV. This CDR3 is 16 amino acids long. The germline V and J ends were trimmed by 0 bases and 3 bases, with 15 bases remaining between them. DNA for the CDR3: TGTGCCAGCAGCCAATCTCCCTGGAGGCTAAACTACGAGCAGTACTTC. Its protein product is CASSQSPWRLNYEQYF.

The CDR3 DNA reads as TGTGCCAGTAAGGGGACGGGTTATAGCAATCAGCCCCAGCATTTT. Translating gives CASKGTGYSNQPQHF. The V and J genes are TRBV19 and TRBJ1-5; TRBD1 might be the D (5 bases). The V and J ends lost 7 bases and 0 bases respectively, with 13 bases between them. This CDR3 is built from 15 residues. Germline CDR1 and CDR2: LNHDA and SQIVND (reference sequence).

The rearrangement links TRBV6-2 or TRBV6-3 to TRBJ1-5; D call uncertain. There are 13 residues in the CDR3. CDR1 and CDR2 from the germline V gene are MNHEY and SVGEGT. The V end was cut by 1 base, the J end by 5 bases, with 6 bases between. CDR3 residues: CASSYFGDQPQHF. CDR3 in DNA: TGTGCCAGCAGTTACTTCGGGGATCAGCCCCAGCATTTT.

The gene calls are TRBV20-1 and TRBJ2-5, with a possible D match to TRBD1 (6 bases). This CDR3 has 18 amino acids. V was pared by 2 bases and J by 5 bases, with 27 bases between. The germline V gene encodes CDR1 DFQATT and CDR2 SNEGSKA (reference sequence). The CDR3 nucleotides are TGCAGTGCTAGACCCCTTGGGACGCTCAAGGGGGTAAGGGAGACCCAGTACTTC. Translated, it gives CSARPLGTLKGVRETQYF.

The chain employs TRBV24-1 and TRBJ2-3; D remains unclear. The CDR3 is 17 residues long. The V end lost 2 bases, the J end lost 5 bases, and 19 bases lay between the germline ends. Germline CDR1 reads KGHDR; CDR2 reads SFDVKD. CDR3 in DNA: TGTGCCACCAGTGATTCGAATGCCCTGGCCTGGGGAGATACGCAGTATTTT. Its translation: CATSDSNALAWGDTQYF.

This clonotype has only a few counts. The chain joins TRBV19 to TRBJ2-1; 12 nucleotides line up with TRBD1. This CDR3 is built from 18 residues. V lost 2 bases to trimming and J lost 6 bases; unmatched junction nucleotides: 11. Germline values: CDR1 LNHDA, CDR2 SQIVND (reference sequence). CDR3: CASSISGQGARVLNEQFF. Written as DNA, the CDR3 is TGTGCCAGTAGTATATCGGGACAGGGGGCGAGGGTGCTCAATGAGCAGTTCTTC.

This clonotype was counted between two and nine times. This chain connects TRBV29-1 to TRBJ1-2; the match to TRBD1 covers 7 bases. The junction had 12 bases not matched to a gene; V was cut back by 7 bases and J by 4 bases. CDR3 length: 14 amino acids. Germline V lookup: CDR1 SQVTM, CDR2 ANQGSEA. The CDR3 coding sequence is TGCAGCGCACCCATACGACAGGGCGGCTATGGCTACACCTTC. Translated: CSAPIRQGGYGYTF.